The subject of this entry is one TCR beta chain. The record originates from a study of cytotoxic CD8 clonotypes in ibrutinib-treated CLL. Study summary: Samples yielded averages of 250,000 or so productive templates and about 89,000 productive rearrangements.

Assay used: immunoSEQ multiplex PCR; TCRdb lists only in-frame clones, some missing. This sample carries 110,000 to 150,000 clones, about 70% of them seen once, and the ten largest clones take around 4.9%. Material: PBMCs, obtained after 24 months of ibrutinib treatment. The sequence was collected from a human donor with chronic lymphocytic leukemia.

The CDR3 here is CASSPGPGTGELFF. The CDR3 region has the DNA TGTGCCAGCAGTCCGGGACCGGGCACCGGGGAGCTGTTTTTT. The chain uses TRBV6-4 and TRBJ2-2, with D perhaps TRBD1 or TRBD2 (5 bases each). Germline CDR1 is MRHNA and CDR2 is SNTAGT. Trimming removed 5 bases from V and 4 bases from J, with 11 bases in between. The CDR3 is 14 residues long.